This is a list of T cell receptor beta chains from one sample in a study of vaccination and CD4 T cells after COVID-19. TCRdb re-analysed the PCR reads in MiXCR, keeping a single row per CDR3 protein. The sample lists 15,000 or so distinct CDR3 sequences, approximately 58% occurring once. No antigen has been identified for these receptors. Material: CD4+ T cells from blood, cultured in vitro, obtained after SARS-CoV-2 vaccination. The receptors derive from a human donor who had recovered from COVID-19. Each CDR3 is given with its conserved first and last residue. The D gene is left open where the match is weak. Not every row has a clone size; where given, it reads once, few, many or a size class.

TRBV6-1	13	NA	NA	TRBJ1-5	CASSEVGFQPQHF	TGTGCCAGCAGTGAAGTGGGGTTTCAGCCCCAGCATTTT
TRBV6-1	14	NA	NA	TRBJ2-3	CATLGRKSTDTQYF	TGTGCCACGTTAGGACGGAAGAGCACAGATACGCAGTATTTT
TRBV19	13	NA	NA	TRBJ1-2	CASSIGLTWGYTF	TGTGCCAGTAGTATAGGGCTTACTTGGGGCTACACCTTC
TRBV20-1	12	NA	NA	TRBJ1-1	CSARTPLAEAFF	TGCAGTGCTAGAACCCCATTGGCTGAAGCTTTCTTT
TRBV19	13	NA	NA	TRBJ2-1	CATTRSSYNEQFF	TGTGCCACCACAAGGAGCTCCTACAATGAGCAGTTCTTC
TRBV6-1	13	TRBD1	NA	TRBJ1-2	CAISPGGALGYTF	TGTGCCATCAGCCCAGGGGGCGCGTTGGGCTACACCTTC
TRBV6-5	14	NA	NA	TRBJ1-1	CASSYTEGGTEAFF	TGTGCCAGCAGTTACACCGAAGGGGGCACTGAAGCTTTCTTT
TRBV7-2	15	TRBD1	NA	TRBJ1-6	CASSFRGQGNSPLHF	TGTGCCAGCAGCTTCAGGGGGCAGGGGAATTCACCCCTCCACTTT
TRBV7-2	16	TRBD2	NA	TRBJ2-3	CASSLVDGGDTDTQYF	TGTGCCAGCAGCTTAGTGGACGGGGGGGACACAGATACGCAGTATTTT
TRBV12-3/TRBV12-4	17	NA	NA	TRBJ1-1	CASSMFRGLNGNTEAFF	TGTGCCAGCAGCATGTTCAGGGGCCTTAACGGGAACACTGAAGCTTTCTTT
TRBV28	13	NA	NA	TRBJ2-2	CASSGEYTGELFF	TGTGCCAGCAGCGGAGAATACACCGGGGAGCTGTTTTTT
TRBV19	14	NA	few	TRBJ1-5	CATSGGWDNQPQHF	TGTGCCACCTCGGGGGGGTGGGACAATCAGCCCCAGCATTTT
TRBV5-4	13	NA	few	TRBJ1-1	CASRGGANTEAFF	TGTGCCAGCAGAGGTGGGGCGAACACTGAAGCTTTCTTT
TRBV12-3/TRBV12-4	14	TRBD2	NA	TRBJ2-7	CASRGAGGTSEQYF	TGTGCCAGCAGGGGAGCGGGAGGGACCAGCGAGCAGTACTTC
TRBV9	14	NA	NA	TRBJ2-2	CASATQTDTGELFF	TGTGCCAGCGCAACACAGACAGACACCGGGGAGCTGTTTTTT
TRBV20-1	13	NA	few	TRBJ1-5	CSAINGANQPQHF	TGCAGTGCAATCAACGGGGCTAATCAGCCCCAGCATTTT
TRBV6-2/TRBV6-3	16	TRBD1	few	TRBJ1-2	CASSSGQGRRNYGYTF	TGTGCCAGCAGTTCCGGACAGGGGAGGAGAAACTATGGCTACACCTTC
TRBV11-3	14	TRBD1	once	TRBJ2-1	CASRHGGQGNEQFF	TGTGCCAGCAGGCATGGGGGACAGGGCAATGAGCAGTTCTTC
TRBV28	14	NA	NA	TRBJ1-5	CASKEGDGNQPQHF	TGTGCCAGCAAAGAAGGGGACGGCAATCAGCCCCAGCATTTT
TRBV7-9	15	TRBD2	NA	TRBJ2-5	CASSLASGGLPDQYF	TGTGCCAGCAGCTTAGCTAGCGGGGGACTGCCGGACCAGTACTTC
TRBV28	15	TRBD2	NA	TRBJ2-6	CASSLDSGVANVLTF	TGTGCCAGCAGTTTAGATAGCGGGGTGGCCAACGTCCTGACTTTC
TRBV7-9	16	NA	NA	TRBJ1-6	CASSLAGGMVNSPLHF	TGTGCCAGCAGCTTAGCGGGGGGGATGGTTAATTCACCCCTCCACTTT
TRBV20-1	12	TRBD1	NA	TRBJ1-2	CSVAGTGDGYTF	TGCAGTGTCGCCGGGACAGGGGATGGCTACACCTTC
TRBV16	14	TRBD1	NA	TRBJ1-1	CASSPPTGPTEAFF	TGTGCCAGCAGCCCCCCGACAGGGCCAACCGAAGCTTTCTTT
TRBV7-9	16	NA	NA	TRBJ1-6	CASSSTPTGANSPLHF	TGTGCCAGCAGCTCGACGCCGACAGGTGCAAATTCACCCCTCCACTTT
TRBV9	16	TRBD1	once	TRBJ1-1	CASSEGTGRIGSEAFF	TGTGCCAGCAGCGAGGGGACAGGGCGTATCGGCTCTGAAGCTTTCTTT
TRBV19	15	TRBD1	NA	TRBJ1-6	CASSYSTGSRSPLHF	TGTGCCAGTAGTTACTCGACAGGGAGCAGGTCACCCCTCCACTTT
TRBV11-3	14	NA	NA	TRBJ2-2	CASSLGGESGELFF	TGTGCCAGCAGCTTAGGGGGAGAATCCGGGGAGCTGTTTTTT
TRBV12-5	16	TRBD1	NA	TRBJ2-5	CASGLGNRGSAETQYF	TGTGCTAGTGGTTTGGGGAACAGGGGTTCGGCAGAGACCCAGTACTTC
TRBV6-5	14	NA	NA	TRBJ1-1	CASSSAAAYTEAFF	TGTGCCAGCAGTTCCGCCGCGGCGTACACTGAAGCTTTCTTT
TRBV28	12	TRBD1	NA	TRBJ1-2	CASSGQGDGYTF	TGTGCCAGCAGTGGCCAGGGGGATGGCTACACCTTC
TRBV19	14	TRBD1	NA	TRBJ1-2	CASSLTGDHYGYTF	TGTGCCAGTAGTTTGACAGGGGATCACTATGGCTACACCTTC
TRBV7-3	15	NA	NA	TRBJ1-1	CASSLASRGKTEAFF	TGTGCCAGCAGCTTAGCCTCCAGGGGAAAGACTGAAGCTTTCTTT